Below are 31 T cell receptor beta chains sequenced from a single sample in a study of Graves' ophthalmopathy and Graves' hyperthyroidism. The authors amplified TCR beta CDR3 regions from RNA transcripts. Following a first-round RT-PCR that used HTBI primers, a second-round multiplex PCR was carried out. TCRdb called the multiplex PCR reads again in MiXCR, with one record for every CDR3 protein. The table includes some 1.1 million distinct CDR3 sequences, roughly two fifths detected once. Input material: peripheral blood or thyroid tissue (not recorded which). All receptors derive from an adult man with Graves' hyperthyroidism.

This clonotype was detected only a few times. The genes are TRBV7-9 and TRBJ1-2; possible D gene TRBD1, 5 bases. CDR3 length equals 13 residues. The V end lost 5 bases, the J end lost 8 bases, and 15 bases lay between the germline ends. Germline V gene sequence: CDR1 SEHNR, CDR2 FQNEAQ (reference sequence). The CDR3 region has the DNA TGTGCCAGCAGCCAAGGGACGTCTTCAGGCTACACCTTC. The encoded protein is CASSQGTSSGYTF.

The sample holds a few counts of this clonotype. This chain links TRBV28 with TRBJ2-2, with D tentatively TRBD1 (5 bases). The CDR3 totals 14 residues. Germline V gives CDR1 MDHEN, CDR2 SYDVKM. V gave up 11 bases and J gave up 9 bases, with 22 bases separating them. The CDR3 DNA reads TGTGCCGGCTCCACCGACAGACCGTCCAGGGAGCTGTTTTTT. This gives the protein CAGSTDRPSRELFF. Variable domain in full (rest from reference TRBV28 and TRBJ2-2): DVKVTQSSRYLVKRTGEKVFLECVQDMDHENMFWYRQDPGLGLRLIYFSYDVKMKEKGDIPEGYSVSREKKERFSLILESASTNQTSMYLCAGSTDRPSRELFFGEGSRLTVL.

V gene TRBV10-3 combines with J gene TRBJ2-7; 7 bases are shared with TRBD1. J was trimmed by 3 bases and V by 5 bases; bases with no gene match: 4. This CDR3 has 13 amino acids. Germline CDR1 is ENHRY and CDR2 is SYGVKD. The CDR3 loop is CAISSTGNYEQYF. CDR3 sequence (DNA): TGTGCCATCAGTTCGACAGGGAACTACGAGCAGTACTTC.

This clonotype was seen repeatedly, ten times or more. The DNA for the CDR3 is TGTGCCAGCAGCTGGAGCTCCGGGACAGGGGGGAATCAGCCCCAGCATTTT. Translated, it gives CASSWSSGTGGNQPQHF. The gene calls are TRBV7-9 and TRBJ1-5, with 11 bases lining up with TRBD1. The CDR3 runs to 17 residues. Germline V CDR1 and CDR2: SEHNR, FQNEAQ (reference sequence). Unmatched junction bases numbered 9, after V lost 4 bases and J lost 4 bases.

The V gene is TRBV12-3 or TRBV12-4, the J gene TRBJ2-5; no firm D call. The CDR3 contains 15 residues. V lost 3 bases and J 3 bases, leaving 14 bases between the germline ends. The CDR3 loop is CASSFGITDKETQYF. In nucleotides, the CDR3 is TGTGCCAGCAGTTTTGGTATTACGGATAAAGAGACCCAGTACTTC.

This chain uses TRBV30 with TRBJ1-5, with D possibly TRBD1 on 5 matching bases. V was pared by 5 bases and J by 2 bases, with 7 bases between. The germline CDR1 and CDR2 sequences are GTSNPN and SVGIG (reference sequence). The CDR3 length is 12 residues. CDR3 residues: CAWDSGNQPQHF. CDR3 nucleotide sequence: TGTGCCTGGGACAGCGGCAATCAGCCCCAGCATTTT.

Many counts were recorded for this clonotype. CDR3 amino acids: CASSLRTGRNTGELFF. Here the CDR3 DNA reads TGTGCCAGCAGCCTCAGGACAGGGAGGAACACCGGGGAGCTGTTTTTT. The chain recombines TRBV2 with TRBJ2-2; TRBD1 agrees at 8 bases. CDR3 length: 16 amino acids. With V trimmed by 6 bases and J by 1 base, 7 bases remained unmatched. The V gene's germline CDR1 is SNHLY and CDR2 FYNNEI. The complete variable domain, with remaining parts taken from reference TRBV2 and TRBJ2-2, reads EPEVTQTPSHQVTQMGQEVILRCVPISNHLYFYWYRQILGQKVEFLVSFYNNEISEKSEIFDDQFSVERPDGSNFTLKIRSTKLEDSAMYFCASSLRTGRNTGELFFGEGSRLTVL.

This clonotype was seen at least ten times. The chain employs TRBV14 and TRBJ1-3; a weak D match, TRBD1 (5 bases). Germline CDR1 SGHDN, CDR2 FVKESK. The CDR3 loop spans 14 amino acids. V was trimmed by 7 bases and J by 0 bases, leaving 10 bases between them. The CDR3 is CASKTGTSGNTIYF. The CDR3 nucleotides are TGTGCCAGCAAAACCGGGACCTCTGGAAACACCATATATTTT.

This clonotype was recorded many times. The V call is TRBV15, the J call TRBJ1-6; D is possibly TRBD1 (6 bases). V dropped 1 base and J dropped 10 bases, with 14 bases sitting between them. Germline V gene sequence: CDR1 LNHNV, CDR2 YYDKDF (reference sequence). The CDR3 has 15 residues. CDR3 loop: CATSRGQDGGSPLHF. The CDR3 nucleotides are TGTGCCACCAGCAGAGGACAGGACGGGGGATCACCCCTCCACTTT.

The gene calls are TRBV29-1 and TRBJ1-3; 9 nucleotides align to TRBD1. V lost 6 bases, J lost 8 bases, and 20 bases stayed unmatched. Germline CDR1 and CDR2: SQVTM and ANQGSEA. The CDR3 covers 17 residues. CDR3 region: CSVRDRASLSYGYTIYF. CDR3 bases: TGCAGCGTACGGGACAGGGCGAGTTTGAGCTATGGCTACACCATATATTTT.

With regard to this clonotype: A much larger clone lies a single base off, so this may be a read error. The chain has TRBV10-3 and TRBJ2-5; possibly TRBD1 or TRBD2 for D (6 bases each). V was pared by 10 bases and J by 3 bases, with 18 bases between. Germline V CDR1 and CDR2: ENHRY, SYGVKD. The CDR3 extends over 14 amino acids. The CDR3 is CATTLGGREETQYF. In DNA form, the CDR3 reads TGTGCCACCACCCTAGGGGGGAGAGAAGAGACCCAGTACTTC.

V usage is TRBV2 and J usage is TRBJ1-6; 8 bases line up with TRBD1. The trim removed 5 bases at V and 5 bases at J, leaving 8 bases unmatched. Germline CDR1 SNHLY, CDR2 FYNNEI. The CDR3 sequence is 16 residues long. The CDR3 spells CASSNDRGSHNSPLHF. CDR3 in DNA: TGTGCCAGCAGTAACGACAGGGGTAGTCATAATTCACCCCTCCACTTT. The full variable domain, rest sourced from reference TRBV2 and TRBJ1-6, is EPEVTQTPSHQVTQMGQEVILRCVPISNHLYFYWYRQILGQKVEFLVSFYNNEISEKSEIFDDQFSVERPDGSNFTLKIRSTKLEDSAMYFCASSNDRGSHNSPLHFGNGTRLTVT.

This clonotype was found many times. The chain couples TRBV29-1 to TRBJ1-1; D is ambiguous. Germline CDR1 and CDR2: SQVTM and ANQGSEA. V shed 7 bases and J shed 10 bases, with 13 bases lying between them. The CDR3 has 10 amino acids. The chain's CDR3 is CSASDNRAFF. CDR3 DNA: TGCAGCGCCTCCGATAATCGAGCTTTCTTT. Combining the CDR3 with reference TRBV29-1 and TRBJ1-1 gives the whole variable domain SAVISQKPSRDICQRGTSLTIQCQVDSQVTMMFWYRQQPGQSLTLIATANQGSEATYESGFVIDKFPISRPNLTFSTLTVSNMSPEDSSIYLCSASDNRAFFGQGTRLTVV.

This clonotype was counted many times. The V and J genes are TRBV5-1 and TRBJ2-7; D is unclear. The CDR3 contains 12 residues. Trimming stripped 4 bases from V and 7 bases from J, with 12 bases between. Per germline, CDR1 SGHRS and CDR2 YFSETQ. The chain's CDR3 is CASSAPGLEQYF. DNA for the CDR3: TGCGCCAGCAGCGCACCGGGCCTGGAGCAGTACTTC.

About this clonotype: A much larger clonotype is one base distant, so this may be a read error. The chain combines TRBV10-3 with TRBJ2-7, with 12 positions matching TRBD1. From germline, CDR1 is ENHRY and CDR2 SYGVKD. The CDR3 runs to 15 residues. The junction had 8 bases not matched to a gene; V was cut back by 6 bases and J by 5 bases. The CDR3 is CAIRAGTGGFDEQYF. CDR3 bases: TGTGCCATCAGGGCGGGGACAGGGGGCTTCGACGAGCAGTACTTC.

This clonotype was counted at least ten times. The gene calls are TRBV4-3 and TRBJ2-7; the D gene is possibly TRBD1 (6 bases). Germline V CDR1 and CDR2: LGHNA, YSLEER. The germline V and J ends were trimmed by 0 bases and 2 bases, with 11 bases remaining between them. CDR3 size: 15 residues. The DNA for the CDR3 is TGCGCCAGCAGCCAAGACACAGGGAATCCCTACGAGCAGTACTTC. Its protein is CASSQDTGNPYEQYF.

The rearrangement joins TRBV7-9 to TRBJ2-1; 7 bases are shared with TRBD2. The CDR3 contains 15 residues. V lost 1 base, J lost 6 bases, and 6 bases stayed unmatched. Per germline, CDR1 SEHNR and CDR2 FQNEAQ (reference sequence). The CDR3 DNA reads TGTGCCAGCAGCTTAGGCTCTAGCGGTAGCAATGAGCAGTTCTTC. This translates into CASSLGSSGSNEQFF.

J is TRBJ1-6 and V is TRBV6-5; D ambiguous. Germline V CDR1 and CDR2: MNHEY, SVGAGI. V gave up 5 bases and J gave up 9 bases, with 14 bases separating them. The CDR3 runs 14 residues. CDR3 amino acids: CASSNAGIISPLHF. For the CDR3, the DNA is TGTGCCAGCAGTAACGCCGGTATCATTTCACCCCTCCACTTT.

In its sample, this clonotype was seen a few times. V and J are TRBV20-1 and TRBJ1-2, with 9 bases aligning to TRBD1. With V trimmed by 5 bases and J by 7 bases, 14 bases remained unmatched. Looked up from germline, CDR1 is DFQATT and CDR2 is SNEGSKA (reference sequence). The CDR3 is 15 amino acids. CDR3 nucleotide sequence: TGCAGTGCTCGCAGACCCGGGACAGGGCGAAGTGGCTACACCTTC. This encodes CSARRPGTGRSGYTF.

This clonotype was recorded many times. This chain joins TRBV9 and TRBJ2-7, with TRBD1 matching over 9 bases. With V trimmed by 3 bases and J by 2 bases, 12 bases remained unmatched. Germline assignment: CDR1 SGDLS and CDR2 YYNGEE. The CDR3 totals 17 residues. The CDR3 region is CASSASRDRDRPYEQYF. The CDR3 DNA follows: TGTGCCAGCAGCGCGTCCCGGGACAGGGACCGACCCTACGAGCAGTACTTC.

This sequence joins TRBV7-2 and TRBJ1-1; unclear D gene. The V and J ends lost 0 bases and 5 bases respectively, with 10 bases between them. CDR3 length equals 14 residues. Germline CDR1 SGHTA, CDR2 FQGNSA. The CDR3: CASSLASYGTEAFF. CDR3 DNA: TGTGCCAGCAGCTTAGCGTCGTACGGTACTGAAGCTTTCTTT.

Details on this clonotype: At one boundary the junction diverges from the germline segment, which might be a read error. The rearrangement uses TRBV7-8 and TRBJ1-1; D may be TRBD1 (6 bases). The CDR3 totals 13 residues. Looked up from germline, CDR1 is SGHVS and CDR2 is FQNEAQ. CDR3 DNA sequence: TGTGCCATCAATTCGGACAGCCCTACTCTTGTGATCTTT. Amino acids: CAINSDSPTLVIF. The variable domain in full, with the rest retrieved from reference TRBV7-8 and TRBJ1-1, is GAGVSQSPRYKVAKRGQDVALRCDPISGHVSLFWYQQALGQGPEFLTYFQNEAQLDKSGLPSDRFFAERPEGSVSTLKIQRTQQEDSAVYLCAINSDSPTLVIFGQGTRLTVV.

This clonotype came up many times. V usage is TRBV14 and J usage is TRBJ1-1; TRBD1 agrees at 7 bases. The V and J ends lost 4 bases and 4 bases, in that order; junction bases with no gene match: 6. This CDR3 contains 14 residues. Germline CDR1 reads SGHDN; CDR2 reads FVKESK. DNA for the CDR3: TGTGCCAGCAGCCTCGACAGGGCGAGCACTGAAGCTTTCTTT. Protein sequence: CASSLDRASTEAFF.

Turning to this clonotype: The conserved final phenylalanine or tryptophan is absent from the CDR3, which likely points to a read error. Because the CDR3's place on the DNA is in doubt, the DNA is left out and the CDR3 is given as listed by TCRdb. The gene calls are TRBV11-2 and TRBJ2-5; the D call TRBD1 from the table was never checked on the DNA. A total of 17 residues make up the CDR3, ends included. Germline V gene data show CDR1 as SGHAT and CDR2 as FQNNGV. The CDR3 is CASSPDRDVSYGYTFGS.

This clonotype was seen only a few times. This rearrangement joins TRBV12-3 or TRBV12-4 to TRBJ1-1; D is possibly TRBD1 (5 bases). V shed 5 bases and J shed 3 bases, with 16 bases lying between them. The CDR3 spans 15 residues. The CDR3 loop reads CASSLRDGRDTEAFF. The CDR3 DNA reads TGTGCCAGCAGTCTGAGGGACGGAAGAGACACTGAAGCTTTCTTT.

This clonotype was detected many times. This chain joins TRBV4-3 and TRBJ1-5; D call uncertain. CDR1 is LGHNA, CDR2 YSLEER, per germline. Trimming left V 3 bases short and J 9 bases short, with 12 bases between. This CDR3 contains 13 residues. Here the CDR3 reads CASSHMGGWPQHF. CDR3 nucleotide sequence: TGCGCCAGCAGCCACATGGGAGGCTGGCCCCAGCATTTT.

V and J are TRBV15 and TRBJ2-5; the match to TRBD1 covers 9 bases. Germline-derived CDR1 and CDR2 are LNHNV and YYDKDF (reference sequence). The ends lost 0 bases at V and 5 bases at J; junction bases unmatched: 7. The CDR3 runs 16 residues. CDR3 sequence reads: CATSRDVQGALETQYF. The DNA for the CDR3 is TGTGCCACCAGCAGAGATGTACAGGGGGCATTGGAGACCCAGTACTTC.

This clonotype has only a few counts. The CDR3 DNA follows: TGTGCTAGTGGTTTGGTACCCCAGGGACGATACACCTTC. Translated, it gives CASGLVPQGRYTF. The chain couples TRBV12-5 to TRBJ1-2; D might be TRBD1 (5 bases). Germline CDR1 reads LGHNT; CDR2 reads FRNRAP. CDR3 length: 13 amino acids. V lost 0 bases and J 11 bases, leaving 13 bases between the germline ends.

This clonotype was picked up many times. The chain couples TRBV9 to TRBJ2-7; TRBD2 is a possible D gene (5 bases). V was clipped by 0 bases and J by 4 bases, with 14 bases between them. CDR1 SGDLS and CDR2 YYNGEE come from the germline V gene. CDR3 length: 15 residues. The CDR3 region has the DNA TGTGCCAGCAGCGTAGCTACTGGGGAGTTATACGAGCAGTACTTC. Protein product: CASSVATGELYEQYF.

This clonotype occurred many times. This rearrangement joins TRBV2 to TRBJ1-5; 7 positions match TRBD1. The V gene end was trimmed by 6 bases and the J gene end by 2 bases; junction bases not matched to a gene: 7. The CDR3 totals 15 residues. Germline CDR1 is SNHLY and CDR2 is FYNNEI. CDR3 sequence: CASRRDSRGNQPQHF. Here the CDR3 DNA reads TGTGCCAGCAGACGGGACAGTAGGGGCAATCAGCCCCAGCATTTT.

The rearrangement links TRBV12-3 or TRBV12-4 to TRBJ1-5; tentatively, D is TRBD1 (6 bases). Deletions cut 3 bases from V and 5 bases from J, with 14 bases between. This CDR3 is 15 amino acids long. In DNA, the CDR3 is TGTGCCAGCAGTTTCCCCAACGAGGGGGATCAGCCCCAGCATTTT. This codes for CASSFPNEGDQPQHF.